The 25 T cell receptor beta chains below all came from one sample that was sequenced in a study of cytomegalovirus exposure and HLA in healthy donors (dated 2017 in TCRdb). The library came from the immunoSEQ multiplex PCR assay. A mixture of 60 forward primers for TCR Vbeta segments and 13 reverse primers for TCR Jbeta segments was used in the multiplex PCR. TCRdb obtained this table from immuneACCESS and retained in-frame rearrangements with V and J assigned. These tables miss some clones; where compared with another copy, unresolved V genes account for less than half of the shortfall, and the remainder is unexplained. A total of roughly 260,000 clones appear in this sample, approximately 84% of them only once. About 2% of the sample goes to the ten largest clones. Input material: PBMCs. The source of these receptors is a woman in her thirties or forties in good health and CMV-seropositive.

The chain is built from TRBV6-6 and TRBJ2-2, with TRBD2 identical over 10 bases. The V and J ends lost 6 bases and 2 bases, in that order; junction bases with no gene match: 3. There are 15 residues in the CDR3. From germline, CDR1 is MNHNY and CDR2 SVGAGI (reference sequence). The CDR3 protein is CASSRTSGNTGELFF. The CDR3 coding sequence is TGTGCCAGCAGCAGGACTAGCGGCAACACCGGGGAGCTGTTTTTT.

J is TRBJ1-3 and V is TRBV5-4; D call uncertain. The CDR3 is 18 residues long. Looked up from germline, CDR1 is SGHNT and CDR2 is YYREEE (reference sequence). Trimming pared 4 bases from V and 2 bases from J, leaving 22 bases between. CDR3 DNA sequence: TGTGCCAGCAGCCCCCAAGGAGGGAAATACGGGGCTGGAAACACCATATATTTT. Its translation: CASSPQGGKYGAGNTIYF.

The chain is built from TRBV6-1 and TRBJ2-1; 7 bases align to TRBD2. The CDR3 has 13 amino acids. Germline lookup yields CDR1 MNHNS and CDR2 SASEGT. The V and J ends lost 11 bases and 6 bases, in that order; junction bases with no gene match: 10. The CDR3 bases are TGTGCCGTCCGACCGGGGGGAGGCAATGAGCAGTTCTTC. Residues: CAVRPGGGNEQFF.

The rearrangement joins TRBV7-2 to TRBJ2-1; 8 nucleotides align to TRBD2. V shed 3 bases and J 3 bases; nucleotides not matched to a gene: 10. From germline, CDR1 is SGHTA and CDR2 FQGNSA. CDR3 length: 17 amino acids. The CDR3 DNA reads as TGTGCCAGCAGCTTTCCCGGGGGACTAGTCCACTACAATGAGCAGTTCTTC. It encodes CASSFPGGLVHYNEQFF.

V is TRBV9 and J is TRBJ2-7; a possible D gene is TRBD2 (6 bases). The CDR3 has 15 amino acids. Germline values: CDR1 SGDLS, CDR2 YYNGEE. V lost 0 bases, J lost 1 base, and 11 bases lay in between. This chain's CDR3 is CASSVGEGGSYEQYF. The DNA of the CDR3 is TGTGCCAGCAGCGTAGGTGAGGGAGGATCCTACGAGCAGTACTTC.

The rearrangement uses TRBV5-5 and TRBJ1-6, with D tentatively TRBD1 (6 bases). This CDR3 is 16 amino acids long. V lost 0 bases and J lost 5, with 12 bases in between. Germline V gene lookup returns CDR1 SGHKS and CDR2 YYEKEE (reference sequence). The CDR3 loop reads CASSLGITGNNSPLHF. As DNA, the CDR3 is TGTGCCAGCAGCTTGGGGATTACAGGGAATAATTCACCCCTCCACTTT.

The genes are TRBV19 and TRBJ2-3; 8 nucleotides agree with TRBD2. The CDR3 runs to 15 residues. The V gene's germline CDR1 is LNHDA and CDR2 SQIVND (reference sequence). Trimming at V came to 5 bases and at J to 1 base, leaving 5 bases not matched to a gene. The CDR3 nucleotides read TGTGCCAGTAGTGGGTCGACTAGCGGCACAGATACGCAGTATTTT. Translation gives CASSGSTSGTDTQYF.

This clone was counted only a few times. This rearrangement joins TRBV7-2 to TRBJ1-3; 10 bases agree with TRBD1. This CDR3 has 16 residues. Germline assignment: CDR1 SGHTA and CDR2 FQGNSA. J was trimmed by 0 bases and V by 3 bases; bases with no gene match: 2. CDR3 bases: TGTGCCAGCAGCTTGACAGGGGGCCGCTCTGGAAACACCATATATTTT. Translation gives CASSLTGGRSGNTIYF.

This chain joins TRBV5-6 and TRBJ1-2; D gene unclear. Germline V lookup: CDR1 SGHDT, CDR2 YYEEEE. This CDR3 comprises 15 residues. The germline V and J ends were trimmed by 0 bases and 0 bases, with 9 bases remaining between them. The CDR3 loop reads CASSLGPRANYGYTF. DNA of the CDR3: TGTGCCAGCAGCTTGGGTCCTCGAGCTAACTATGGCTACACCTTC.

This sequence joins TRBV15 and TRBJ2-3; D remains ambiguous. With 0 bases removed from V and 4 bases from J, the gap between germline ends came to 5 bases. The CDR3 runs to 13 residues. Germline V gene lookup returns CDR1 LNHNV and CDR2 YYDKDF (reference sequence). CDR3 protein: CATSRETADTQYF. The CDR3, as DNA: TGTGCCACCAGCAGAGAGACTGCAGATACGCAGTATTTT.

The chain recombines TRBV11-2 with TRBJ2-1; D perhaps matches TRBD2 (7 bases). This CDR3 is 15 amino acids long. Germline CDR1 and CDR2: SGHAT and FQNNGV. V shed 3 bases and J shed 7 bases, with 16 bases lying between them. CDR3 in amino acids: CASSLGGGSGNEQFF. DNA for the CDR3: TGTGCCAGCAGCTTGGGGGGCGGGAGCGGGAATGAGCAGTTCTTC.

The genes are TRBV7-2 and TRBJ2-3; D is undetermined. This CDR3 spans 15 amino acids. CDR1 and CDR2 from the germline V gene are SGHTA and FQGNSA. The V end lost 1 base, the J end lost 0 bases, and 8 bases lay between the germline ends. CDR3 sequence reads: CASSLVSTSTDTQYF. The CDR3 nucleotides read TGTGCCAGCAGCTTAGTTTCCACTAGCACAGATACGCAGTATTTT.

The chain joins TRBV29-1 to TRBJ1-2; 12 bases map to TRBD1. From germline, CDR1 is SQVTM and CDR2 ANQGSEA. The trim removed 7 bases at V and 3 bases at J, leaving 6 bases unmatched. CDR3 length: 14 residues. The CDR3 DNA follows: TGCAGCGCCTCGGGACAGGGGGCGGACTATGGCTACACCTTC. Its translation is CSASGQGADYGYTF.

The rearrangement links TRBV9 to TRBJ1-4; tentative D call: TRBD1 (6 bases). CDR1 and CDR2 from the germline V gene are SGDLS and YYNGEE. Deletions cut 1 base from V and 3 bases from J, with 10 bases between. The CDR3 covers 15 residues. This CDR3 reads CASSVQQGPNEKLFF. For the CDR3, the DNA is TGTGCCAGCAGCGTACAACAGGGCCCTAATGAAAAACTGTTTTTT.

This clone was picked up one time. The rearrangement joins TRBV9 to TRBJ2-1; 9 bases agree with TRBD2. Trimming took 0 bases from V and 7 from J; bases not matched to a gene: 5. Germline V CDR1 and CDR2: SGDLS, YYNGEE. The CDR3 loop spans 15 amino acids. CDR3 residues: CASSVGGRDLNEQFF. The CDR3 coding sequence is TGTGCCAGCAGCGTAGGCGGGAGGGACTTAAATGAGCAGTTCTTC.

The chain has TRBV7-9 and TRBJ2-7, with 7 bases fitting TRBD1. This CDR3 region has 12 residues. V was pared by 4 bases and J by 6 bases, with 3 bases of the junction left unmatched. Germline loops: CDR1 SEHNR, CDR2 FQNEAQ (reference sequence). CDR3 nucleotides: TGTGCCAGCAGCTCTGACAGGGTCGAGCAGTACTTC. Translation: CASSSDRVEQYF.

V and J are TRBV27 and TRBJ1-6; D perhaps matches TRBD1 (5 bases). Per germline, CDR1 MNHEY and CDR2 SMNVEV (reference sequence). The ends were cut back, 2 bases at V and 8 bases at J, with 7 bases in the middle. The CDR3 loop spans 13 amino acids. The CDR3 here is CASSLIRDSPLHF. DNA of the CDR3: TGTGCCAGCAGTTTAATCAGGGATTCACCCCTCCACTTT.

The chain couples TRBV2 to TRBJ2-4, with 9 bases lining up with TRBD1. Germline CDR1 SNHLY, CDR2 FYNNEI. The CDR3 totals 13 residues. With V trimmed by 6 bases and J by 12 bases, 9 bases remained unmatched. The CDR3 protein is CASRAGTGIYQYF. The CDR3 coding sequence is TGTGCCAGCAGGGCCGGGACAGGGATTTATCAGTACTTC.

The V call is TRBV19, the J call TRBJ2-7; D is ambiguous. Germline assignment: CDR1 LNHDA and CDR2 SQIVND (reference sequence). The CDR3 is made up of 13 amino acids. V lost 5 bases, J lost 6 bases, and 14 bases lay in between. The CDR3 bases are TGTGCCAGTAGTGACCCCGCGGCCCGCGAGCAGTACTTC. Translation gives CASSDPAAREQYF.

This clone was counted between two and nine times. CDR3 DNA sequence: TGTGCCAGCTCACCACCGCTCAGGATACACTCTGGAAACACCATATATTTT. Translated: CASSPPLRIHSGNTIYF. V is TRBV18 and J is TRBJ1-3; unclear D gene. This CDR3 has 17 amino acids. Between the trimmed V and J ends, which lost 0 bases and 0 bases, there was a span of 12 bases. Germline V gives CDR1 KGHSH, CDR2 LQKENI.

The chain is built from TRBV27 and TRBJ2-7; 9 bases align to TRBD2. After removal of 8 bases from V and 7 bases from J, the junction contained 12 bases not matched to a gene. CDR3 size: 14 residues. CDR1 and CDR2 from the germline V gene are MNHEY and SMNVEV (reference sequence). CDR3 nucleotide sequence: TGTGCCAGCGTGAGCGGTGTAGCGGGAGAAGAGCAGTACTTC. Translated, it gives CASVSGVAGEEQYF.

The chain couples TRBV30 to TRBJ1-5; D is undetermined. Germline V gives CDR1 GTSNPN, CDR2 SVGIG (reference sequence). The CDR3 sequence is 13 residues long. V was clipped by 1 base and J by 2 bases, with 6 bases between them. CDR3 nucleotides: TGTGCCTGGAGTGAACTCGGCAATCAGCCCCAGCATTTT. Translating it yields CAWSELGNQPQHF.

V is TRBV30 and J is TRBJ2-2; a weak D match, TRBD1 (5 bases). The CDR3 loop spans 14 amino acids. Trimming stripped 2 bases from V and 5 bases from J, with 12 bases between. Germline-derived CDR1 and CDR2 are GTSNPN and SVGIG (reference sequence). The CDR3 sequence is CAWSLGHTTGELFF. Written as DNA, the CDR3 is TGTGCCTGGAGTCTAGGACATACAACCGGGGAGCTGTTTTTT.

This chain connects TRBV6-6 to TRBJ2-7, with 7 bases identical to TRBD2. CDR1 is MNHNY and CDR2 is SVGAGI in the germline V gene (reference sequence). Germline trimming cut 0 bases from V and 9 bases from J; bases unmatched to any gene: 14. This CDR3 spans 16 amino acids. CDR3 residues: CASSYSGLVPTWGQYF. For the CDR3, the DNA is TGTGCCAGCAGTTACTCCGGACTAGTTCCCACCTGGGGGCAGTACTTC.

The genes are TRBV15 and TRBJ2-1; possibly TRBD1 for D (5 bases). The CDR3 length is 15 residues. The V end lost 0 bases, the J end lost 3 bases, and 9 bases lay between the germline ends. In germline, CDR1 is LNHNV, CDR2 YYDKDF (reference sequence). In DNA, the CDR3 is TGTGCCACCAGCAGAGAAACAGGTCTCTACAATGAGCAGTTCTTC. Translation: CATSRETGLYNEQFF.